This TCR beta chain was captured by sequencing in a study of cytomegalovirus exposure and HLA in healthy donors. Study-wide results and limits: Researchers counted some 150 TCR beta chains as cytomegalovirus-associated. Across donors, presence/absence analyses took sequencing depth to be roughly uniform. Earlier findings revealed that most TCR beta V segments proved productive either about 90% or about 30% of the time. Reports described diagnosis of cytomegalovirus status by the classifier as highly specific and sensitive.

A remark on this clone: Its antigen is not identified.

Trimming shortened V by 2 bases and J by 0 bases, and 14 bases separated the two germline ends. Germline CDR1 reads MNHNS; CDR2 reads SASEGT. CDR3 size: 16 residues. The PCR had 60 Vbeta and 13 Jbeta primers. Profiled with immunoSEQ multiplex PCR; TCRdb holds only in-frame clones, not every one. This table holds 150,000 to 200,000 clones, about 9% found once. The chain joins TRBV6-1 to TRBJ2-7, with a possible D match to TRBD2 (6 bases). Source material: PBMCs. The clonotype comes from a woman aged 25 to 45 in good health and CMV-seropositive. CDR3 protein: CASSEFSGEISYEQYF. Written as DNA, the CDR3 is TGTGCCAGCAGTGAATTTAGCGGTGAGATCTCCTACGAGCAGTACTTC.